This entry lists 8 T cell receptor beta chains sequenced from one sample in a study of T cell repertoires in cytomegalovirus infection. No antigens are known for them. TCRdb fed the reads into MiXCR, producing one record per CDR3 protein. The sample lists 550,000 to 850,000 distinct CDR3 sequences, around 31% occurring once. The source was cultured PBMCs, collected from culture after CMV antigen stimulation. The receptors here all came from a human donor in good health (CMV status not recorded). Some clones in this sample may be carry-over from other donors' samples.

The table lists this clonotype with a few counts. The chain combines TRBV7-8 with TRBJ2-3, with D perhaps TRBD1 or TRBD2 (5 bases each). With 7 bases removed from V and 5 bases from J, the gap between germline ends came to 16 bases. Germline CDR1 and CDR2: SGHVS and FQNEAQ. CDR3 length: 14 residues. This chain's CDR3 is CASTTVEGLDTQYF. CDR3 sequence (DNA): TGTGCCAGCACCACGGTCGAGGGGTTAGATACGCAGTATTTT.

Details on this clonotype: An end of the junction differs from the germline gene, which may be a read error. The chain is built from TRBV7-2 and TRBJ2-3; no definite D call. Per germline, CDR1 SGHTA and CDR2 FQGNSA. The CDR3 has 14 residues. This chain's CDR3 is CSSSPRTYTDTQYF. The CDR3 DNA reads TGTTCCAGCAGCCCACGGACCTACACAGATACGCAGTATTTT.

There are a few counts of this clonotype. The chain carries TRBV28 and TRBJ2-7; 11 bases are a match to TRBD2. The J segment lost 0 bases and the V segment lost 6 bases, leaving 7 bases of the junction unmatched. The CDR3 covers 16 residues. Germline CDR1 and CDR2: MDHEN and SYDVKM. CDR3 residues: CASRLAGGTSSYEQYF. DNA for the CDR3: TGTGCCAGCAGATTAGCGGGGGGGACGAGCTCCTACGAGCAGTACTTC.

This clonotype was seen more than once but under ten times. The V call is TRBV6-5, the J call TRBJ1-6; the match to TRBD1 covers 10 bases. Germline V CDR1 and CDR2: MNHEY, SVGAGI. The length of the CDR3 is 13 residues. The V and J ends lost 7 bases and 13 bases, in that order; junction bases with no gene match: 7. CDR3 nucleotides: TGTGCCAGCACCCGACAGGGGGCTTCCCCCCTCCACTTT. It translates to CASTRQGASPLHF.

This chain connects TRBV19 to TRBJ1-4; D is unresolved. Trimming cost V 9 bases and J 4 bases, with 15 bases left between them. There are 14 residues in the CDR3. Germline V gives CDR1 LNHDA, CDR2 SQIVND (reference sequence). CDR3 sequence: CASSRRSDNEKLFF. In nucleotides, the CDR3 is TGTGCCAGCAGTCGGAGGTCCGATAATGAAAAACTGTTTTTT.

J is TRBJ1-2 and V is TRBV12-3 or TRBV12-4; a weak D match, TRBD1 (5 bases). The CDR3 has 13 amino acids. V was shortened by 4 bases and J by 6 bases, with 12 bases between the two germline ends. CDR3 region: CASSYPQGNGYTF. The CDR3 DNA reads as TGTGCCAGCAGTTATCCGCAGGGAAATGGCTACACCTTC.

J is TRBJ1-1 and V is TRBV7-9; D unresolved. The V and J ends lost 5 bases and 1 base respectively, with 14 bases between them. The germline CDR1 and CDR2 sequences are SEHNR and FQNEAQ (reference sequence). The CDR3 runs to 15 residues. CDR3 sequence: CASSTTSRTNTEAFF. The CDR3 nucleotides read TGTGCCAGCAGCACTACCTCTCGGACGAACACTGAAGCTTTCTTT.

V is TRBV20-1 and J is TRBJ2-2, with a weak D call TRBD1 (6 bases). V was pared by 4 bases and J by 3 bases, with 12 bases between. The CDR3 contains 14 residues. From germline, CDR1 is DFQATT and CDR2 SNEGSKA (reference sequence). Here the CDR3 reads CSATYREHTGELFF. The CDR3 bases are TGCAGTGCTACTTACAGGGAACACACCGGGGAGCTGTTTTTT.